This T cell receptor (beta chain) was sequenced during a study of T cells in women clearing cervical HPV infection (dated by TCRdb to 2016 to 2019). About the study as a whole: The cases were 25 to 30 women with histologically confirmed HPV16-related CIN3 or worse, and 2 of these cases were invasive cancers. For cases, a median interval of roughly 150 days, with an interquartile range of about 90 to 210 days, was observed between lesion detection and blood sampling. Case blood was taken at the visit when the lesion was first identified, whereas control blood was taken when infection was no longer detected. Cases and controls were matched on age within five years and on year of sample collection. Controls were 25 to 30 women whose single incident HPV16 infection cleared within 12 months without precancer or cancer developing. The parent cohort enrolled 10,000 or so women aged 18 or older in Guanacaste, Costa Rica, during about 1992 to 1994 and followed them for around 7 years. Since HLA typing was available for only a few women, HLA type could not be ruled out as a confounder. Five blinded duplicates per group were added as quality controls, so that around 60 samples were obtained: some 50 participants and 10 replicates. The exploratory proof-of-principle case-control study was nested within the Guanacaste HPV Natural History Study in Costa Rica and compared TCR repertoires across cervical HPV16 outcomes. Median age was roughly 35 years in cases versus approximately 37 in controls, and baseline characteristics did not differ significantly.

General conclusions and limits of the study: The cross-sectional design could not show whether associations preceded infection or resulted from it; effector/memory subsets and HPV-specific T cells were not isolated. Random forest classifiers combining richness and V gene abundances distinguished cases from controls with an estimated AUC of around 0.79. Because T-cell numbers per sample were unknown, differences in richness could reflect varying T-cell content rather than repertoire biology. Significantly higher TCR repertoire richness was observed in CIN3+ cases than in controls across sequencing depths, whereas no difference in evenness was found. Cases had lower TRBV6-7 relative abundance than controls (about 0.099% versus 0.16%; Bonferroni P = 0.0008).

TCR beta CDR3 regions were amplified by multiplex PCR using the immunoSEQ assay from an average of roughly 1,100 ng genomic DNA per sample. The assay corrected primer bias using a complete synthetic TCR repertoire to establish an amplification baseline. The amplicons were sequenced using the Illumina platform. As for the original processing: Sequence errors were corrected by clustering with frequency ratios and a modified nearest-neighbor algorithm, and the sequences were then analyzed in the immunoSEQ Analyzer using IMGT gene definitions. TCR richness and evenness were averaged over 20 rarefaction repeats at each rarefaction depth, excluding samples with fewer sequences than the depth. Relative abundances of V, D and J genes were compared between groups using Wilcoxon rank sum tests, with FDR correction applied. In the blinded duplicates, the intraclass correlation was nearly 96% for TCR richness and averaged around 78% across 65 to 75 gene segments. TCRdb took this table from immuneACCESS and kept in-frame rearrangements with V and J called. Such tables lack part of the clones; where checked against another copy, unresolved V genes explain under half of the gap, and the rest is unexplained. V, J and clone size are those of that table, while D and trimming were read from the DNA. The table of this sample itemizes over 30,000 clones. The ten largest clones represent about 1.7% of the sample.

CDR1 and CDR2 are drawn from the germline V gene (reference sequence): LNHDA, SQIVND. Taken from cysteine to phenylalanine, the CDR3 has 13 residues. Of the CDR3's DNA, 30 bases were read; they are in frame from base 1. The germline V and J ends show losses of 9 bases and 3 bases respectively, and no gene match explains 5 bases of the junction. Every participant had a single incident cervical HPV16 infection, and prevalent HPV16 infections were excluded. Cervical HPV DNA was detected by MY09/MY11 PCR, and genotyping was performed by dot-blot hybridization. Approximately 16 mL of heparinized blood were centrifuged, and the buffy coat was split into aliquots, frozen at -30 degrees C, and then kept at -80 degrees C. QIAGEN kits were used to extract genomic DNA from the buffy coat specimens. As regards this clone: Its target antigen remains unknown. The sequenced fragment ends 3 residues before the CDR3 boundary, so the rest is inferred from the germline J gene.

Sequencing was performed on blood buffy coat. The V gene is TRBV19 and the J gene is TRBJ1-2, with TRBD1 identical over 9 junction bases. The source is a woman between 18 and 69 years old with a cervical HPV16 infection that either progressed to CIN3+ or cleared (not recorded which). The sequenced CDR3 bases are TGTGCCAGCCGACAGGGGGGCGACTATGGC. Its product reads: CASRQGGDYG. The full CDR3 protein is CASRQGGDYGYTF. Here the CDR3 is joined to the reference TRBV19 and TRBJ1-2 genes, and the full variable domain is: DGGITQSPKYLFRKEGQNVTLSCEQNLNHDAMYWYRQDPGQGLRLIYYSQIVNDFQKGDIAEGYSVSREKKESFPLTVTSAQKNPTAFYLCASRQGGDYGYTFGSGTRLTVV.